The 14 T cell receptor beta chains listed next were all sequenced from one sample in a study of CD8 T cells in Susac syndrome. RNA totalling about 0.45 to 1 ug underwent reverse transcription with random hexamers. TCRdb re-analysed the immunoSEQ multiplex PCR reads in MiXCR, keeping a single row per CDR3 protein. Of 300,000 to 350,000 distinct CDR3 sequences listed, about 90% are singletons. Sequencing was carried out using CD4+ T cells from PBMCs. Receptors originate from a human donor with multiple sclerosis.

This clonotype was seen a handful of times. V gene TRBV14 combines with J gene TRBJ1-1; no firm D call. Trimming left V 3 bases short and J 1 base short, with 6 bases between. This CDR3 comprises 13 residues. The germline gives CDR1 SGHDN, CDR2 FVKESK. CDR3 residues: CASSQEGNTEAFF. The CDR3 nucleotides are TGTGCCAGCAGCCAGGAGGGGAACACTGAAGCTTTCTTT.

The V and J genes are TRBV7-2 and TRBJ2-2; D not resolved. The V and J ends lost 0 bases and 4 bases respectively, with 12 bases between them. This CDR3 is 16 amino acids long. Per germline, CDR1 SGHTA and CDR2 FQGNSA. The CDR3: CASSLAVLDSTGELFF. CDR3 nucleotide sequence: TGTGCCAGCAGCTTAGCCGTTCTAGACTCCACCGGGGAGCTGTTTTTT.

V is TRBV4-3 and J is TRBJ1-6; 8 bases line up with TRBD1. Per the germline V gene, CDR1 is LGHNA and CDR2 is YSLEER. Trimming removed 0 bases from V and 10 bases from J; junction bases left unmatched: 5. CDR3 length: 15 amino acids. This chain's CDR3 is CASSQDQQGGSPLHF. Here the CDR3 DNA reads TGCGCCAGCAGCCAAGACCAACAGGGGGGCTCACCCCTCCACTTT.

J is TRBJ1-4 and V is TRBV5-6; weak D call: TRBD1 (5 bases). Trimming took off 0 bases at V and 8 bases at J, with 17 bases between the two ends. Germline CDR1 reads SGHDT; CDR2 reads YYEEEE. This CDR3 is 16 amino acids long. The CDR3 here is CASSLGFYRQKEKLFF. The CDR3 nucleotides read TGTGCCAGCAGCTTGGGATTTTACCGACAGAAGGAAAAACTGTTTTTT.

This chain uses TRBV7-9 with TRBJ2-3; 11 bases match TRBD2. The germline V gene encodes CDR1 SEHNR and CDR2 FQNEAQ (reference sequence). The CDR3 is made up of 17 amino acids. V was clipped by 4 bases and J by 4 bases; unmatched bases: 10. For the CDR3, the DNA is TGTGCCAGCAGCTACTCCGTTGCTAGCGGGAGGTCAGATACGCAGTATTTT. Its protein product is CASSYSVASGRSDTQYF.

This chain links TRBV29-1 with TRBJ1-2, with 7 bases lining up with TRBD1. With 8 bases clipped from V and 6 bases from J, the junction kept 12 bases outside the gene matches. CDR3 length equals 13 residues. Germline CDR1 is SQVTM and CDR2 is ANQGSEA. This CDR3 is CSTPQGVKDGYTF. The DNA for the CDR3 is TGCAGCACCCCCCAGGGGGTTAAAGATGGCTACACCTTC.

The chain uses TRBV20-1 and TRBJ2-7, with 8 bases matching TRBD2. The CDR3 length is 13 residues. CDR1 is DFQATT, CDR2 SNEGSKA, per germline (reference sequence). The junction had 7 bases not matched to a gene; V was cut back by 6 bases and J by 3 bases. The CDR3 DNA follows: TGCAGTGCACGGGAGGGCACGCTCTACGAGCAGTACTTC. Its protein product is CSAREGTLYEQYF.

CDR3: CASSSSSGLGTDTQYF. The CDR3 DNA is TGTGCCAGCAGTTCCTCTAGCGGTCTAGGCACAGATACGCAGTATTTT. This sequence joins TRBV28 and TRBJ2-3, with 7 bases that match TRBD2. Germline V gene data show CDR1 as MDHEN and CDR2 as SYDVKM. The junction had 8 bases not matched to a gene; V was cut back by 4 bases and J by 1 base. This CDR3 is 16 amino acids long.

The CDR3 here is CASSLIRLSGNTDTQYF. CDR3 sequence (DNA): TGTGCCAGCAGCTTAATCAGACTATCGGGGAACACAGATACGCAGTATTTT. This chain uses TRBV7-2 with TRBJ2-3; tentative D call: TRBD2 (5 bases). Per the germline V gene, CDR1 is SGHTA and CDR2 is FQGNSA. The V gene lost 2 bases and the J gene lost 2 bases, with 17 bases spanning the gap. The CDR3 length is 17 residues.

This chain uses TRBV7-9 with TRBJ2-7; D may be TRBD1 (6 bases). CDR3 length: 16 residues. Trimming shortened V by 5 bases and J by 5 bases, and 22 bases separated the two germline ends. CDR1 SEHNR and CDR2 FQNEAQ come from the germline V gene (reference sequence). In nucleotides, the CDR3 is TGTGCCAGCAGCCTTCTCGGGCGAGGCACAGGGCACGAGCAGTACTTC. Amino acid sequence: CASSLLGRGTGHEQYF.

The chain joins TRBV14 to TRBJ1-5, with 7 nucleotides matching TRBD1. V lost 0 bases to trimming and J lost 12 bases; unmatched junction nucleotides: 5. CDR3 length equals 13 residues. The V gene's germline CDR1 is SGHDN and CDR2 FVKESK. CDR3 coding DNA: TGTGCCAGCAGCCAAGATCCAGGGGGGCTCCAGCATTTT. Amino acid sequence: CASSQDPGGLQHF.

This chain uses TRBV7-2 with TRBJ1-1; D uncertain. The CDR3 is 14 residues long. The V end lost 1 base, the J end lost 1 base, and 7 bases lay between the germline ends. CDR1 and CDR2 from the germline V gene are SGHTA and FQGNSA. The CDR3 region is CASSLEWGNTEAFF. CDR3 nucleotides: TGTGCCAGCAGCTTAGAGTGGGGGAACACTGAAGCTTTCTTT.

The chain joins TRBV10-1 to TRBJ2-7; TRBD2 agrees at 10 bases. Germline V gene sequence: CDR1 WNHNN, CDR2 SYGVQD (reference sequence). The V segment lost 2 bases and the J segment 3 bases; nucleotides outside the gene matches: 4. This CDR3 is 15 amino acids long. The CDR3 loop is CASSERLAGVYEQYF. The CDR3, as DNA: TGCGCCAGCAGTGAGAGGCTAGCGGGGGTCTACGAGCAGTACTTC.

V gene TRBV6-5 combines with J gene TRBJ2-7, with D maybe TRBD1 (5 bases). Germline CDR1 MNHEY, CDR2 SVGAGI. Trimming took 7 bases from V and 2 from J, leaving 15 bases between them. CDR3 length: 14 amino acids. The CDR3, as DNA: TGTGCCAGCATCCCCCGGGCAGGGCCCTACGAGCAGTACTTC. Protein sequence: CASIPRAGPYEQYF.